This T cell receptor (beta chain) was observed in a study of memory B cells and T cells in multiple sclerosis (dated 2018 in TCRdb). Some background on the complete study: The study compared TCR beta repertoires of autoproliferating peripheral T cells with brain lesion-infiltrating T cells in multiple sclerosis patients. TCR sequencing included two multiple sclerosis patients for whom either brain lesions at autopsy or brain-infiltrating cells from biopsy were available. What the study reported, not specific to this receptor: Because clone-set sizes differed between compartments, counts of shared clonotypes were influenced and normalization was required.

As regards this clone: It has no known antigen specificity. Per-nucleotide qualities are absent, and no much larger clonotype sits a single base away.

The immunoSEQ Platform was used to amplify TCRbeta CDR3 regions from extracted genomic DNA. The immunoSEQ assay used multiplex PCR together with high-throughput sequencing and a bioinformatics pipeline from the vendor. In the authors' own workflow: After discarding non-productive sequences and any CDR3s under 4 amino acids in length, clonotype frequencies were recalculated for each sample. In immunoSEQ Analyzer 2.0, shared clonotypes were identified as identical CDR3 amino acid, V gene and J gene sequences. To normalize repertoire overlap, the number of shared clonotypes was divided by the product of the two clone-set sizes and multiplied by 1000 to give arbitrary units. In its TCRdb copy, this immuneACCESS table keeps in-frame sequences only and misses some clones. Where compared with another copy, unresolved V genes explain less than half of these, and the others have no known cause. The DNA gave D and trimming, while V, J and clone size come from that table. The sample table shows some 49,000 clones, and approximately 80% are seen once. The top ten constitute about 1.1% of the sample.

After CFSE-labeled PBMCs were cultured without a stimulus, the autoproliferating (CFSEdim) and non-proliferating (CFSEhi) T cell fractions were sequenced separately. In total, some 47 million CFSE-labeled PBMCs were cultured without stimulus for under 8 days, after which replicate wells were pooled. PBMCs were labeled with about 0.55 uM CFSE and cultured in serum-free AIM-V medium without exogenous stimuli. PBMCs were isolated by Ficoll density gradient centrifugation and were cryopreserved before use. Using a FACSAria III, live 7-AAD-negative cells were sorted, then washed with PBS and stored frozen at -80 degrees C as dry pellets. CDR1 and CDR2 are read off the germline V gene (reference sequence) as DFQATT and SNEGSKA. V is cut by 3 bases and J by 2 bases, and the space between the germline ends is 5 bases. Including cysteine and phenylalanine, the CDR3 has 11 amino acids. Only the CDR3 DNA is retained, 33 bases long and in frame from the first base.

The clonotype comes from a human donor with multiple sclerosis. The sequence links TRBV20-1 to TRBJ2-7, with the D gene call left open. Sequenced material: PBMCs from blood kept in culture. The CDR3 loop reads CSASLAYEQYF. Here is the DNA: TGCAGTGCTAGTCTTGCCTACGAGCAGTACTTC.